A single sample is the source of the 29 T cell receptor beta chains below, sequenced in a study of cytomegalovirus exposure and HLA in healthy donors. The PCR employed 60 Vbeta primers together with 13 Jbeta primers. The table came from immunoSEQ multiplex PCR; TCRdb's copy has only in-frame clones and leaves some out. The table includes 210,000 or so clones, more than 60% detected once. The sample consisted of PBMCs. Receptors were obtained from a man aged 35 to 55 in good health and CMV-seronegative.

This clone has only a few counts. The rearrangement joins TRBV4-3 to TRBJ1-1; D unclear. In germline, CDR1 is LGHNA, CDR2 YSLEER. The CDR3 runs 14 residues. The ends were cut back, 4 bases at V and 4 bases at J, with 13 bases in the middle. The CDR3 sequence is CASSRGRASTEAFF. The CDR3 DNA reads as TGCGCCAGCAGCCGAGGGAGAGCGTCCACTGAAGCTTTCTTT.

The V gene is TRBV6-5, the J gene TRBJ1-6; D gene unclear. V was shortened by 6 bases and J by 7 bases, with 10 bases between the two germline ends. This CDR3 spans 13 amino acids. The germline V gene has CDR1 MNHEY and CDR2 SVGAGI. The CDR3 nucleotides read TGTGCCAGCAGAGAGAATCGAAATTCACCCCTCCACTTT. Translated, it gives CASRENRNSPLHF.

This rearrangement joins TRBV29-1 to TRBJ2-1; D gene uncertain. The germline gives CDR1 SQVTM, CDR2 ANQGSEA. The CDR3 runs 11 residues. Trimming left V 8 bases short and J 3 bases short, with 8 bases between. Here the CDR3 DNA reads TGCAGCATTCCGGTCTACAATGAGCAGTTCTTC. The encoded protein is CSIPVYNEQFF.

The chain joins TRBV10-3 to TRBJ2-7; possible D gene TRBD1, 6 bases. V was cut by 6 bases and J by 5 bases, with 17 bases left in between. CDR3 size: 14 residues. Germline lookup yields CDR1 ENHRY and CDR2 SYGVKD. The CDR3 loop reads CAIRGQGRFNEQYF. The CDR3 coding sequence is TGTGCCATCAGAGGCCAGGGGCGTTTTAACGAGCAGTACTTC.

The J gene is TRBJ2-1, the V gene TRBV7-9; TRBD2 aligns across 13 bases. Germline CDR1 and CDR2: SEHNR and FQNEAQ (reference sequence). V was clipped by 11 bases and J by 1 base; unmatched bases: 11. This CDR3 is 17 amino acids long. For the CDR3, the DNA is TGTGCCGGACACGGGACTAGCGGGAAAGAGTCCTACAATGAGCAGTTCTTC. Protein sequence: CAGHGTSGKESYNEQFF.

The rearrangement links TRBV19 to TRBJ2-7, with 7 bases identical to TRBD2. J lost 3 bases, V lost 4 bases, and 12 bases had no gene match. The CDR3 runs to 16 residues. In germline, CDR1 is LNHDA, CDR2 SQIVND (reference sequence). The CDR3 is CASSRLPGLTIYEQYF. CDR3 bases: TGTGCCAGTAGTAGGCTCCCGGGACTAACTATCTACGAGCAGTACTTC.

The sample holds a few counts of this clone. The chain combines TRBV5-1 with TRBJ1-2, with D tentatively TRBD1 (5 bases). Trimming pared 4 bases from V and 8 bases from J, leaving 12 bases between. The CDR3 length is 12 residues. CDR1 SGHRS and CDR2 YFSETQ come from the germline V gene. The CDR3 region has the DNA TGCGCCAGCAGCCGCCCGGGGGTCGGCTACACCTTC. This sequence encodes CASSRPGVGYTF.

V gene TRBV28 combines with J gene TRBJ1-3; TRBD1 agrees at 7 bases. Germline CDR1 reads MDHEN; CDR2 reads SYDVKM. V was pared by 8 bases and J by 8 bases, with 9 bases of the junction left unmatched. This CDR3 spans 13 amino acids. The CDR3 loop reads CASRVDRWDTIYF. The CDR3 DNA follows: TGTGCCAGCCGGGTGGACAGGTGGGACACCATATATTTT.

V usage is TRBV5-1 and J usage is TRBJ2-5; the match to TRBD1 covers 8 bases. V dropped 6 bases and J dropped 4; count of bases not matched to a gene: 5. The CDR3 totals 13 residues. CDR1 is SGHRS and CDR2 is YFSETQ in the germline V gene. The CDR3 region is CASTPDRVETQYF. The CDR3 DNA is TGCGCCAGCACCCCGGACAGGGTAGAGACCCAGTACTTC.

V usage is TRBV4-3 and J usage is TRBJ1-2, with no clear D. The germline CDR1 and CDR2 sequences are LGHNA and YSLEER. With 0 bases removed from V and 4 bases from J, the gap between germline ends came to 15 bases. The CDR3 runs 16 residues. CDR3 in DNA: TGCGCCAGCAGCCAAGATCAGCAGCCCGGCGGCTATGGCTACACCTTC. The encoded protein is CASSQDQQPGGYGYTF.

The chain links TRBV19 to TRBJ2-7; 15 bases are a match to TRBD2. V trimming: 5 bases; J trimming: 5 bases; junction bases outside the gene matches: 13. There are 18 residues in the CDR3. Germline V gene lookup returns CDR1 LNHDA and CDR2 SQIVND (reference sequence). Written as DNA, the CDR3 is TGTGCCAGTAGTGCCGGACTAGCGGGAGGGTTTCGGGTGGACGAGCAGTACTTC. Its translation is CASSAGLAGGFRVDEQYF. Using reference TRBV19 and TRBJ2-7 for the parts outside the CDR3, the full variable domain is DGGITQSPKYLFRKEGQNVTLSCEQNLNHDAMYWYRQDPGQGLRLIYYSQIVNDFQKGDIAEGYSVSREKKESFPLTVTSAQKNPTAFYLCASSAGLAGGFRVDEQYFGPGTRLTVT.

The rearrangement joins TRBV18 to TRBJ2-7; the match to TRBD1 covers 10 bases. CDR3 length equals 15 residues. Germline lookup yields CDR1 KGHSH and CDR2 LQKENI. V was clipped by 6 bases and J by 6 bases; unmatched bases: 11. The CDR3 DNA sequence: TGTGCCAGCTCCCCTGTCGGGACAGGGGCATCCGAGCAGTACTTC. Encoded protein: CASSPVGTGASEQYF. The full variable domain, with the rest looked up from reference TRBV18 and TRBJ2-7, is NAGVMQNPRHLVRRRGQEARLRCSPMKGHSHVYWYRQLPEEGLKFMVYLQKENIIDESGMPKERFSAEFPKEGPSILRIQQVVRGDSAAYFCASSPVGTGASEQYFGPGTRLTVT.

The V gene is TRBV4-2, the J gene TRBJ2-5; 10 nucleotides line up with TRBD1. The V gene end was trimmed by 0 bases and the J gene end by 7 bases; junction bases not matched to a gene: 11. The CDR3 has 17 residues. Germline CDR1 and CDR2: LGHNA and YNFKEQ. CDR3 sequence reads: CASSQEPLGQGRGTQYF. The DNA of the CDR3 is TGTGCCAGCAGCCAAGAGCCTCTGGGACAGGGGCGCGGGACCCAGTACTTC.

The chain recombines TRBV11-3 with TRBJ1-1; 8 nucleotides align to TRBD1. With V trimmed by 0 bases and J by 10 bases, 4 bases remained unmatched. This CDR3 spans 13 amino acids. CDR1 is SGHNT, CDR2 YENEEA, per germline. The CDR3 spells CASSLDSGQGAFF. The CDR3 coding sequence is TGTGCCAGCAGCTTAGACTCCGGACAGGGAGCTTTCTTT.

The chain carries TRBV6-4 and TRBJ1-5, with 10 bases matching TRBD1. The germline CDR1 and CDR2 sequences are MRHNA and SNTAGT. The V gene end was trimmed by 2 bases and the J gene end by 2 bases; junction bases not matched to a gene: 3. The CDR3 extends over 16 amino acids. The CDR3 spells CASSDLGQGRNQPQHF. For the CDR3, the DNA is TGTGCCAGCAGTGACCTGGGACAGGGGCGCAATCAGCCCCAGCATTTT.

This clone has just a few counts. The sample carries other DNA sequences with the same CDR3. The chain uses TRBV15 and TRBJ2-7, with D perhaps TRBD2 (7 bases). Germline loops: CDR1 LNHNV, CDR2 YYDKDF (reference sequence). This CDR3 is 13 amino acids long. Trimming left V 4 bases short and J 4 bases short, with 11 bases between. In nucleotides, the CDR3 is TGTGCCACCAGCAAGGGGGGGGGTTACGAGCAGTACTTC. This codes for CATSKGGGYEQYF.

The rearrangement joins TRBV28 to TRBJ2-5, with D maybe TRBD2 (6 bases). Per the germline V gene, CDR1 is MDHEN and CDR2 is SYDVKM. The CDR3 is made up of 17 amino acids. V was cut by 2 bases and J by 5 bases, with 21 bases left in between. The CDR3 protein is CASSLIARGRVGETQYF. In DNA, the CDR3 is TGTGCCAGCAGTTTAATTGCGCGGGGCAGGGTGGGGGAGACCCAGTACTTC.

The chain joins TRBV19 to TRBJ1-1, with 10 bases fitting TRBD1. Germline V gene lookup returns CDR1 LNHDA and CDR2 SQIVND (reference sequence). Trimming cost V 6 bases and J 4 bases; bases outside gene matches: 11. The CDR3 has 16 residues. The CDR3 spells CASRILPGTGATEAFF. The CDR3 nucleotides read TGTGCCAGTAGGATCCTCCCAGGGACAGGGGCCACTGAAGCTTTCTTT.

The chain uses TRBV5-6 and TRBJ2-7; 8 positions agree with TRBD2. From germline, CDR1 is SGHDT and CDR2 YYEEEE. The CDR3 is 14 residues long. With V trimmed by 4 bases and J by 4 bases, 7 bases remained unmatched. Here the CDR3 DNA reads TGTGCCAGCAGCGCGGGACTAGGGTCTTACGAGCAGTACTTC. It yields the protein CASSAGLGSYEQYF.

This chain uses TRBV5-1 with TRBJ2-2; tentatively, D is TRBD1 (5 bases). The CDR3 runs 16 residues. The germline V and J ends were trimmed by 1 base and 1 base, with 11 bases remaining between them. The germline CDR1 and CDR2 sequences are SGHRS and YFSETQ. The CDR3: CASSLWGRENTGELFF. As DNA, the CDR3 is TGCGCCAGCAGCTTGTGGGGCAGGGAGAACACCGGGGAGCTGTTTTTT.

The rearrangement links TRBV2 to TRBJ2-1; D might be TRBD2 (5 bases). This CDR3 spans 12 amino acids. Trimming left V 3 bases short and J 10 bases short, with 10 bases between. The germline gives CDR1 SNHLY, CDR2 FYNNEI. CDR3 nucleotides: TGTGCCAGCAGTGAGGACTCGTGGGAGCAGTTCTTC. Protein product: CASSEDSWEQFF.

V gene TRBV2 combines with J gene TRBJ1-1; 9 bases match TRBD1. The CDR3 has 15 amino acids. The germline V gene encodes CDR1 SNHLY and CDR2 FYNNEI. V shed 6 bases, J shed 4 bases, and the junction held 9 bases outside the gene matches. The CDR3 region has the DNA TGTGCCAGCAGGCCGGGACAGGGTTGGGGCACTGAAGCTTTCTTT. This translates into CASRPGQGWGTEAFF.

The chain joins TRBV10-3 to TRBJ1-1; unclear D gene. CDR1 is ENHRY and CDR2 is SYGVKD in the germline V gene. The CDR3 has 13 amino acids. V was pared by 3 bases and J by 5 bases, with 10 bases between. The CDR3 reads CAISDSTGTEAFF. DNA for the CDR3: TGTGCCATCAGTGACTCTACGGGGACTGAAGCTTTCTTT.

V usage is TRBV2 and J usage is TRBJ1-5; D uncertain. V was shortened by 2 bases and J by 4 bases, with 12 bases between the two germline ends. Germline CDR1 SNHLY, CDR2 FYNNEI. The CDR3 length is 15 residues. CDR3 bases: TGTGCCAGCAGTGAACAATCAAGAGGAAATCAGCCCCAGCATTTT. Amino acid sequence: CASSEQSRGNQPQHF.

This chain joins TRBV5-4 and TRBJ2-3, with D tentatively TRBD2 (6 bases). This CDR3 contains 15 residues. Trimming cost V 0 bases and J 4 bases, with 12 bases left between them. Germline V CDR1 and CDR2: SGHNT, YYREEE (reference sequence). CDR3 nucleotides: TGTGCCAGCAGCTTGGCTTACCCGGGGGCAGATACGCAGTATTTT. This translates into CASSLAYPGADTQYF.

The CDR3 spells CASSSRGEGNTIYF. The CDR3 DNA follows: TGTGCCAGCAGTTCCAGGGGTGAGGGAAACACCATATATTTT. The rearrangement uses TRBV27 and TRBJ1-3, with a possible D match to TRBD1 (6 bases). Between the trimmed V and J ends, which lost 4 bases and 4 bases, there was a span of 11 bases. The CDR3 spans 14 residues. Germline CDR1 and CDR2: MNHEY and SMNVEV (reference sequence).

The chain couples TRBV28 to TRBJ1-5, with D perhaps TRBD1 (5 bases). Germline V gene data show CDR1 as MDHEN and CDR2 as SYDVKM. V lost 2 bases and J 0 bases, leaving 8 bases between the germline ends. The CDR3 extends over 15 amino acids. CDR3 region: CASSLVGGSNQPQHF. CDR3 in DNA: TGTGCCAGCAGTTTAGTCGGGGGTAGCAATCAGCCCCAGCATTTT.

This clone has just one count. CDR3 residues: CASSRGSGSYEQYF. CDR3 bases: TGTGCCAGTAGTAGGGGTAGCGGATCCTACGAGCAGTACTTC. The rearrangement uses TRBV19 and TRBJ2-7, with D perhaps TRBD2 (6 bases). V lost 4 bases, J lost 1 base, and 11 bases lay in between. The CDR3 runs to 14 residues. The V gene's germline CDR1 is LNHDA and CDR2 SQIVND (reference sequence).

V and J are TRBV4-1 and TRBJ2-3; D is possibly TRBD2 (6 bases). This CDR3 has 18 amino acids. V was pared by 0 bases and J by 8 bases, with 24 bases between. Per the germline V gene, CDR1 is MGHRA and CDR2 is YSYEKL. The CDR3 DNA follows: TGCGCCAGCAGCCAAGATCAGGAGACTAGAGAGGGACGTGGTACGCAGTATTTT. Amino acid sequence: CASSQDQETREGRGTQYF.